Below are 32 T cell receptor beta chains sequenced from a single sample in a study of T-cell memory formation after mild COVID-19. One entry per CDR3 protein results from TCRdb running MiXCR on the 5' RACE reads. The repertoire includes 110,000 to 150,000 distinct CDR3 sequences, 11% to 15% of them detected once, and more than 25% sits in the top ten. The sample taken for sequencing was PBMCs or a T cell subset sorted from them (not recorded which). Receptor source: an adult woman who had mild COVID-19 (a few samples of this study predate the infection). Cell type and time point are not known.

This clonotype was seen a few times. The CDR3, as DNA: TGCGCCAGCAGCCTCCGGGACAGCGTCTCCTACGAGCAGTACTTC. Protein sequence: CASSLRDSVSYEQYF. The chain uses TRBV4-1 and TRBJ2-7, with TRBD1 matching 7 bases. V trimming: 4 bases; J trimming: 0 bases; junction bases outside the gene matches: 6. Germline CDR1 MGHRA, CDR2 YSYEKL. The CDR3 spans 15 residues.

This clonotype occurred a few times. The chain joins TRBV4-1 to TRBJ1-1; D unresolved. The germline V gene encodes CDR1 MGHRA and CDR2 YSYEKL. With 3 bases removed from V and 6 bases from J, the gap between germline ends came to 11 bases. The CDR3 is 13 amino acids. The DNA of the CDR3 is TGCGCCAGCAGCCACCTCGACGGCGCTGAAGCTTTCTTT. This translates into CASSHLDGAEAFF.

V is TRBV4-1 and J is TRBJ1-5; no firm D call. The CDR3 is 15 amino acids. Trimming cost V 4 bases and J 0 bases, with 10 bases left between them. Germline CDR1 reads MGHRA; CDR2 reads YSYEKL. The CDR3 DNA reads TGCGCCAGCAGCCTATGGTGGGATAGCAATCAGCCCCAGCATTTT. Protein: CASSLWWDSNQPQHF.

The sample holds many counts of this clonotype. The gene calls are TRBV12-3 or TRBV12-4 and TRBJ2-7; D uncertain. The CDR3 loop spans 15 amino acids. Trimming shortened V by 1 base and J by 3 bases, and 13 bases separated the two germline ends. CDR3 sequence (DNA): TGTGCCAGCAGTTTAGAGCCCGGGCGTCACTACGAGCAGTACTTC. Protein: CASSLEPGRHYEQYF.

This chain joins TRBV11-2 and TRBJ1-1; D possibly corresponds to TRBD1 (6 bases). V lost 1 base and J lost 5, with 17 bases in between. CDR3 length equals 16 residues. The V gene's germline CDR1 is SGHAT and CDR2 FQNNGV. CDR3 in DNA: TGTGCCAGCAGCTTAGCAACCTACAGGGAAGGGACTGAAGCTTTCTTT. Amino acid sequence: CASSLATYREGTEAFF.

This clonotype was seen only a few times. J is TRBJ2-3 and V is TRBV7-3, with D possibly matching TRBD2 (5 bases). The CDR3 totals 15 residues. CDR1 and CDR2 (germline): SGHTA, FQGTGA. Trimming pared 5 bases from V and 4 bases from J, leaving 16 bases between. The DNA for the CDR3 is TGTGCCAGCAGCCCCGGCCTAGCCGACCCAGATACGCAGTATTTT. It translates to CASSPGLADPDTQYF.

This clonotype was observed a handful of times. Here the CDR3 DNA reads TGTGCCACCAGTGACAGGGACCACTACGAGCAGTACTTC. Encoded protein: CATSDRDHYEQYF. The chain uses TRBV24-1 and TRBJ2-7; D might be TRBD1 or TRBD2, each matching 5 bases. The CDR3 length is 13 residues. The V gene lost 4 bases and the J gene lost 3 bases, with 9 bases spanning the gap. CDR1 and CDR2 from the germline V gene are KGHDR and SFDVKD.

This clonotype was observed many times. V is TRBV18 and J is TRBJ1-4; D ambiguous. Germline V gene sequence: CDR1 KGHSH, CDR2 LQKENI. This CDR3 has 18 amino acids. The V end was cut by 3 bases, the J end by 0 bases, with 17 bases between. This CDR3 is CASSPKRGGDPTNEKLFF. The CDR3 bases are TGTGCCAGCTCACCTAAACGAGGCGGAGATCCAACTAATGAAAAACTGTTTTTT. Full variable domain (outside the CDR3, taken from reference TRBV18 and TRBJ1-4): NAGVMQNPRHLVRRRGQEARLRCSPMKGHSHVYWYRQLPEEGLKFMVYLQKENIIDESGMPKERFSAEFPKEGPSILRIQQVVRGDSAAYFCASSPKRGGDPTNEKLFFGSGTQLSVL.

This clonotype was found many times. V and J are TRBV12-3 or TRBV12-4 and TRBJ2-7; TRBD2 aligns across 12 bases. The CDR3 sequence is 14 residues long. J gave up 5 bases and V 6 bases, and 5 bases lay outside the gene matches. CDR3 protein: CASSPSGGAHEQYF. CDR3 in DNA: TGTGCCAGCAGCCCTAGCGGGGGGGCCCACGAGCAGTACTTC.

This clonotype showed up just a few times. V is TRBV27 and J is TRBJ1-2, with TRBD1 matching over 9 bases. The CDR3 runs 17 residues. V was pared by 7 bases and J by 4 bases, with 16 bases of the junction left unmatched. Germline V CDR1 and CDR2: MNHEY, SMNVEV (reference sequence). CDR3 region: CASTSLRLGTGRYGYTF. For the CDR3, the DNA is TGTGCCAGCACCTCCCTTCGGTTGGGGACAGGGCGCTATGGCTACACCTTC.

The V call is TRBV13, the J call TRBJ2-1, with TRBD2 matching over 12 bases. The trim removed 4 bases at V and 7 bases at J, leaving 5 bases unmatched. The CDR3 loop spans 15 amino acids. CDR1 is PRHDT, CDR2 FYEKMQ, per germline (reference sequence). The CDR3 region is CASSSGLAGPNEQFF. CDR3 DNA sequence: TGTGCCAGCAGCTCAGGACTAGCGGGGCCTAATGAGCAGTTCTTC.

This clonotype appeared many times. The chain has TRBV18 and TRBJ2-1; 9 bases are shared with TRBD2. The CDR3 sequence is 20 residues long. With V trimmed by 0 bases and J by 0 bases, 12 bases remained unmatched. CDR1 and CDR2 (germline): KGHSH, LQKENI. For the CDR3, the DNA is TGTGCCAGCTCACCACCGGTATTTCTAGCGGGACGAAGCTCCTACAATGAGCAGTTCTTC. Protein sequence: CASSPPVFLAGRSSYNEQFF.

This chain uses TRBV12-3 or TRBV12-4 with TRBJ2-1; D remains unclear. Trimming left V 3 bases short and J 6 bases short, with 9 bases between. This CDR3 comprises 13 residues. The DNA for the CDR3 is TGTGCCAGCAGTTTTCCCGGCAGCAATGAGCAGTTCTTC. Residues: CASSFPGSNEQFF.

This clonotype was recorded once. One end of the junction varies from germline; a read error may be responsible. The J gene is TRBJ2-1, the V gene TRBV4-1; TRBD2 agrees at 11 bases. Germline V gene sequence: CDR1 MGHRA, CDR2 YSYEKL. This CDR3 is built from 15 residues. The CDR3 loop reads CTSSQLAGGYNEQFF. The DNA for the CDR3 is TGCACCAGCAGCCAGCTAGCGGGGGGTTACAATGAGCAGTTCTTC.

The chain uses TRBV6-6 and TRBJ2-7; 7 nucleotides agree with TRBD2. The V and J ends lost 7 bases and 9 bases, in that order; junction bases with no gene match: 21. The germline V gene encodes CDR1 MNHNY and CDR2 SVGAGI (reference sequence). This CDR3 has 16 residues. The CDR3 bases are TGTGCCAGCACCTCCCATCCCGTGGCGGGAGTGTTTGGGCAGTACTTC. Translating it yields CASTSHPVAGVFGQYF.

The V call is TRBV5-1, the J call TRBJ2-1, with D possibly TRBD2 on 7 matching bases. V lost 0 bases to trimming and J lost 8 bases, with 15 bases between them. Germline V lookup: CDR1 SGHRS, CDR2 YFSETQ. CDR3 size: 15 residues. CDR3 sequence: CASSLGGGPGDEQFF. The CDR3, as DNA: TGCGCCAGCAGCTTGGGGGGAGGGCCAGGGGATGAGCAGTTCTTC.

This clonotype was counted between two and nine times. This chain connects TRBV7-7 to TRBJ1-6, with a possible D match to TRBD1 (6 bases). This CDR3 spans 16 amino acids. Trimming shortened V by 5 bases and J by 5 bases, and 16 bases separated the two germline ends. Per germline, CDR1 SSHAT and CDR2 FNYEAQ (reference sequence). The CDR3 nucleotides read TGTGCCAGCAGCCCTGCTTTTGACAGGCATAATTCACCCCTCCACTTT. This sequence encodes CASSPAFDRHNSPLHF. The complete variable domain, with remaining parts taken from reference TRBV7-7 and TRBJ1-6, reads GAGVSQSPRYKVTKRGQDVTLRCDPISSHATLYWYQQALGQGPEFLTYFNYEAQPDKSGLPSDRFSAERPEGSISTLTIQRTEQRDSAMYRCASSPAFDRHNSPLHFGNGTRLTVT.

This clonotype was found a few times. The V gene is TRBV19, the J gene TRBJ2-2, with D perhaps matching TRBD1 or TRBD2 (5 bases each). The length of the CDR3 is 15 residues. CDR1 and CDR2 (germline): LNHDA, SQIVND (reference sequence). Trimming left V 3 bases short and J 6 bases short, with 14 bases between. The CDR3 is CASSMGVGSPGELFF. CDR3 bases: TGTGCCAGTAGTATGGGGGTAGGCTCTCCCGGGGAGCTGTTTTTT.

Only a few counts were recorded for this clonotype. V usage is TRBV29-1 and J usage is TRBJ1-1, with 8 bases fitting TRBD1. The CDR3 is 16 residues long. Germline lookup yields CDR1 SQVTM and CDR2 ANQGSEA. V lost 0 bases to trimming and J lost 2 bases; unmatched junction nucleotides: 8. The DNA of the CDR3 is TGCAGCGTTGAAGAGGGAGCAGGGGGCGAAAACACTGAAGCTTTCTTT. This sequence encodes CSVEEGAGGENTEAFF.

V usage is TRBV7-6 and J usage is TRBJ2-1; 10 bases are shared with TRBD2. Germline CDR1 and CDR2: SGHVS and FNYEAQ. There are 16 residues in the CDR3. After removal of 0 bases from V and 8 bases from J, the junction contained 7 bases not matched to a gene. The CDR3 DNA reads TGTGCCAGCAGCTTAGCCAGCGGGGGGGCCTCCGATGAGCAGTTCTTC. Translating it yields CASSLASGGASDEQFF.

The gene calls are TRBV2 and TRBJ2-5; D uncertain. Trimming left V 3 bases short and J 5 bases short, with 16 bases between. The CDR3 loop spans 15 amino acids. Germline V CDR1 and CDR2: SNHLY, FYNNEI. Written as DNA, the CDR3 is TGTGCCAGCAGTGATTTGGTTTTCGATTCGGAGACCCAGTACTTC. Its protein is CASSDLVFDSETQYF.

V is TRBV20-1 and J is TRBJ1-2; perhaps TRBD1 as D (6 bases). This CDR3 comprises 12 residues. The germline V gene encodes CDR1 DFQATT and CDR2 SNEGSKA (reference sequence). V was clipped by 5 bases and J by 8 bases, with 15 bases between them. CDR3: CSAGEAGEGYTF. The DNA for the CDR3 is TGCAGTGCTGGGGAGGCAGGGGAAGGCTACACCTTC.

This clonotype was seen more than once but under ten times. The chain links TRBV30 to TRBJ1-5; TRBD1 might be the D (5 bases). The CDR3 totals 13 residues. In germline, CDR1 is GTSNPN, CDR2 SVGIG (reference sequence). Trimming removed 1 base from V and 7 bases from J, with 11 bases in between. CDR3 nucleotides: TGTGCCTGGAGTGGGGGGGGTGGCCAGCCCCAGCATTTT. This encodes CAWSGGGGQPQHF.

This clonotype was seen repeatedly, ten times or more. As DNA, the CDR3 is TGCAGCACGAGTAGCGGGGGCGAGGGTGGCACAGATACGCAGTATTTT. This gives the protein CSTSSGGEGGTDTQYF. V gene TRBV29-1 combines with J gene TRBJ2-3, with 9 bases matching TRBD2. The length of the CDR3 is 16 residues. With V trimmed by 8 bases and J by 1 base, 13 bases remained unmatched. Per the germline V gene, CDR1 is SQVTM and CDR2 is ANQGSEA.

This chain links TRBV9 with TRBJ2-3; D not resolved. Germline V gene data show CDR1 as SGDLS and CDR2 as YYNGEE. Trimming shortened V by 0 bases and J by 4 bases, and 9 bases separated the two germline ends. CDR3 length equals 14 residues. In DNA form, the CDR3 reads TGTGCCAGCAGCGTAGGTGGTGGACCAGATACGCAGTATTTT. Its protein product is CASSVGGGPDTQYF.

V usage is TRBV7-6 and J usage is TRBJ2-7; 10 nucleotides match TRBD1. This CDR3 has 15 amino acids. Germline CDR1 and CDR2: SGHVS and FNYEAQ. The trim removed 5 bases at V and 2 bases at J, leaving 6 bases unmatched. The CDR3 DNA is TGTGCCAGCAGCCCGGGACAGGGGATGGCCTACGAGCAGTACTTC. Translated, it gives CASSPGQGMAYEQYF.

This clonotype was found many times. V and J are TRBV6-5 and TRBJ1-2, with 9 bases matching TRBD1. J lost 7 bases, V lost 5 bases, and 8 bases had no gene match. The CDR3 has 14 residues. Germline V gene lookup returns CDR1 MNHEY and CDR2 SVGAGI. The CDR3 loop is CASSRKTGGVGYTF. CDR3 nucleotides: TGTGCCAGCAGTCGGAAAACAGGGGGCGTTGGCTACACCTTC.

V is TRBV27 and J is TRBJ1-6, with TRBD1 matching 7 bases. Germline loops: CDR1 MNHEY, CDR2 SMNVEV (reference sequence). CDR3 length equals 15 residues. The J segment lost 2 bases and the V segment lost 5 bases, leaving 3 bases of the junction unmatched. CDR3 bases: TGTGCCAGCAGTCCAGGGGGGGCCTATAATTCACCCCTCCACTTT. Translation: CASSPGGAYNSPLHF.

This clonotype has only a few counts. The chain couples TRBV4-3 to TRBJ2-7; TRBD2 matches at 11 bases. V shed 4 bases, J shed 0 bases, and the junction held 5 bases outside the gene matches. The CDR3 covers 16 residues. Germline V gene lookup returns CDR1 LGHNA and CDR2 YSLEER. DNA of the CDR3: TGCGCCAGCAGCCCTATAGCGGGAGGGAGCTCCTACGAGCAGTACTTC. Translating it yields CASSPIAGGSSYEQYF.

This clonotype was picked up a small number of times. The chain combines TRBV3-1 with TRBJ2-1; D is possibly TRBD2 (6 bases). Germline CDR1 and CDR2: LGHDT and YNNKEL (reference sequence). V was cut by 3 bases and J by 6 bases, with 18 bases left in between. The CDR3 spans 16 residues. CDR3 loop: CASSQGLERVLNEQFF. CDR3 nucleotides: TGTGCCAGCAGCCAGGGTTTGGAGCGGGTTCTCAATGAGCAGTTCTTC.

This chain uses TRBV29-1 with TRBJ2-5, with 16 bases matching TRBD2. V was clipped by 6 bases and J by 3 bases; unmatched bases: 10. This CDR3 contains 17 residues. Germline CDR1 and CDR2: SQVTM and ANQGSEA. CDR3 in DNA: TGCAGCGTAGACGGGACTAGCGGGGGGGCCTTGAAAGAGACCCAGTACTTC. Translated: CSVDGTSGGALKETQYF.

Written as DNA, the CDR3 is TGCGCCAGCAGCCACCTAGCGGGGGGGACGAGCACAGATACGCAGTATTTT. Its protein is CASSHLAGGTSTDTQYF. V and J are TRBV4-1 and TRBJ2-3; 12 bases are shared with TRBD2. The V and J ends lost 3 bases and 0 bases, in that order; junction bases with no gene match: 4. Germline values: CDR1 MGHRA, CDR2 YSYEKL. The CDR3 loop spans 17 amino acids.